This entry concerns a single T cell receptor (beta chain). Antigen specificity is unknown. Specimens held roughly 0.9-10 million cryopreserved PBMC prior to DNA extraction. The sample is drawn from a study of long-term antiretroviral therapy in people with HIV. Broader study findings: Versus controls, repertoires in people with HIV had narrower CDR3 length ranges.

A v3.0 immunoSEQ assay was performed at survey level. Sequencing was intended to reach about 35,000-55,000 T-cell genomes per sample. Produced via immunoSEQ multiplex PCR; TCRdb's table is partial and in-frame only. The sample holds fewer than 30,000 clones, 70% to 90% seen once. This receptor was taken from a man aged 35 to 55 with HIV. This specimen was unsorted PBMCs, taken approximately 2.7 years after starting antiretroviral therapy.

CDR3 in amino acids: CASSAGRGSGEKLFF. The CDR3 DNA reads as TGTGCCAGCAGCGCGGGACGGGGGTCCGGGGAAAAACTGTTTTTT. This chain uses TRBV9 with TRBJ1-4, with D possibly being TRBD1 (5 bases). V shed 3 bases and J shed 8 bases, with 17 bases lying between them. This CDR3 comprises 15 residues. Looked up from germline, CDR1 is SGDLS and CDR2 is YYNGEE.